Below, 28 T cell receptor beta chains from the same sample are listed, as sequenced in a study of human T cells and chemical hapten exposure. MiXCR was run by TCRdb on the RACE reads, yielding one entry per CDR3 protein. The sample holds 60,000 to 70,000 distinct CDR3 sequences, 11% seen once. Time point noted: pre-sensitization, week 0. The sample's treatment: therapeutic diphenylcyclopropenone sensitization with weekly scalp DPC. This sample comprised whole blood, obtained in connection with sensitization to the hapten diphenylcyclopropenone (DPC). These receptors were obtained from a woman aged 45-60 years with alopecia areata. Some clones in this sample may be carry-over from other donors' samples.

This clonotype was counted many times. This chain connects TRBV5-1 to TRBJ2-1; a possible D gene is TRBD2 (6 bases). The CDR3 totals 14 residues. The germline CDR1 and CDR2 sequences are SGHRS and YFSETQ. Trimming stripped 1 base from V and 9 bases from J, with 14 bases between. The CDR3 sequence is CASSLTSSAGEQFF. In nucleotides, the CDR3 is TGCGCCAGCAGCTTGACTAGCTCGGCTGGTGAGCAGTTCTTC.

Sample share makes this clonotype medium-sized (0.01 to 0.1%). The J gene is TRBJ2-7, the V gene TRBV27; perhaps D is TRBD1 or TRBD2 (6 bases each). From germline, CDR1 is MNHEY and CDR2 SMNVEV (reference sequence). This CDR3 comprises 14 residues. V was pared by 8 bases and J by 0 bases, with 14 bases between. This CDR3 reads CASGGQLSSYEQYF. The CDR3 bases are TGTGCCAGCGGGGGGCAGCTGAGCTCCTACGAGCAGTACTTC.

The chain recombines TRBV7-2 with TRBJ1-1; possible D gene TRBD1, 5 bases. Germline V lookup: CDR1 SGHTA, CDR2 FQGNSA. Between the trimmed V and J ends, which lost 4 bases and 4 bases, there was a span of 13 bases. The CDR3 has 14 amino acids. Written as DNA, the CDR3 is TGTGCCAGCAGCTGGAGCCAGGGAAGCACTGAAGCTTTCTTT. It is translated as CASSWSQGSTEAFF.

There are a few counts of this clonotype. The chain uses TRBV30 and TRBJ1-1, with D maybe TRBD1 (5 bases). With 5 bases removed from V and 2 bases from J, the gap between germline ends came to 12 bases. The CDR3 spans 13 residues. Looked up from germline, CDR1 is GTSNPN and CDR2 is SVGIG (reference sequence). In DNA, the CDR3 is TGTGCCTGGTCCCTGACAGATAACACTGAAGCTTTCTTT. It yields the protein CAWSLTDNTEAFF.

In this sample, this clonotype turned up many times. The CDR3 sequence: CSVINRARGYTF. In DNA, the CDR3 is TGCAGCGTCATAAACAGGGCTAGAGGCTACACCTTC. The rearrangement joins TRBV29-1 to TRBJ1-2, with TRBD1 as a possible D gene (6 bases). V shed 6 bases and J shed 8 bases, with 16 bases lying between them. CDR3 length: 12 amino acids. Germline V gene lookup returns CDR1 SQVTM and CDR2 ANQGSEA.

The rearrangement links TRBV19 to TRBJ1-5; D not resolved. The V end was cut by 4 bases, the J end by 9 bases, with 13 bases between. The CDR3 length is 13 residues. In germline, CDR1 is LNHDA, CDR2 SQIVND (reference sequence). The CDR3 region has the DNA TGTGCCAGTAGTACCCAACAAGACCGGCCCCAGCATTTT. Translated, it gives CASSTQQDRPQHF.

A few counts support this clonotype. This chain links TRBV28 with TRBJ2-7; D is undetermined. The CDR3 consists of 13 residues. Germline CDR1 reads MDHEN; CDR2 reads SYDVKM. V was clipped by 5 bases and J by 2 bases, with 10 bases between them. The CDR3, as DNA: TGTGCCAGCAGTCTCAGACCGACCTACGAGCAGTACTTC. Translated, it gives CASSLRPTYEQYF.

V usage is TRBV7-8 and J usage is TRBJ2-1; no definite D call. Germline values: CDR1 SGHVS, CDR2 FQNEAQ. This CDR3 contains 14 residues. V lost 5 bases and J lost 8, with 16 bases in between. CDR3 DNA: TGTGCCAGCAGCCTCGACGCGGACGGGCATGAGCAGTTCTTC. The encoded protein is CASSLDADGHEQFF.

As to this clonotype: A much larger clone lies a single base off, so this may be a read error. DNA of the CDR3: TGTGCCAGCAGCCAACGGGCAGGTTTCAACGAGCAGTACTTC. This translates into CASSQRAGFNEQYF. The chain has TRBV4-2 and TRBJ2-7, with unresolved D. The CDR3 is made up of 14 amino acids. The germline V and J ends were trimmed by 2 bases and 5 bases, with 13 bases remaining between them. CDR1 LGHNA and CDR2 YNFKEQ come from the germline V gene.

This clonotype was seen a handful of times. The V and J genes are TRBV5-4 and TRBJ2-3; 8 bases are a match to TRBD1. Germline CDR1 SGHNT, CDR2 YYREEE (reference sequence). Trimming took 0 bases from V and 5 from J; bases not matched to a gene: 8. The CDR3 runs to 16 residues. As DNA, the CDR3 is TGTGCCAGCAGCTTGGGAGTAGACAGGGGATTAGATACGCAGTATTTT. Protein sequence: CASSLGVDRGLDTQYF.

By its share, this clonotype is medium-sized. The chain recombines TRBV20-1 with TRBJ2-3; 9 bases fit TRBD2. From germline, CDR1 is DFQATT and CDR2 SNEGSKA (reference sequence). The CDR3 runs 15 residues. V lost 6 bases and J lost 2; bases outside the gene matches: 9. The CDR3 sequence is CSAWSGGPFTDTQYF. The CDR3 region has the DNA TGCAGTGCGTGGAGCGGGGGGCCTTTCACAGATACGCAGTATTTT.

The chain is built from TRBV10-3 and TRBJ2-7; no clear D. Germline V gene sequence: CDR1 ENHRY, CDR2 SYGVKD. V lost 3 bases to trimming and J lost 5 bases, with 5 bases between them. This CDR3 is built from 11 residues. Here the CDR3 reads CAISEQNEQYF. The CDR3 DNA reads TGTGCCATCAGTGAACAGAACGAGCAGTACTTC.

Ten or more counts support this clonotype. This chain uses TRBV7-9 with TRBJ2-1, with D perhaps matching TRBD1 (5 bases). Trimming cost V 5 bases and J 2 bases, with 13 bases left between them. CDR3 size: 15 residues. In germline, CDR1 is SEHNR, CDR2 FQNEAQ (reference sequence). CDR3 nucleotide sequence: TGTGCCAGCAGCCCATGGACATCTACCTACAATGAGCAGTTCTTC. It yields the protein CASSPWTSTYNEQFF.

This clonotype appeared many times. This sequence joins TRBV7-2 and TRBJ1-1; no reliable D call. V lost 2 bases, J lost 2 bases, and 9 bases lay in between. Germline CDR1 reads SGHTA; CDR2 reads FQGNSA. The CDR3 loop spans 14 amino acids. The CDR3 region is CASSLQALNTEAFF. DNA for the CDR3: TGTGCCAGCAGCTTACAGGCTCTAAACACTGAAGCTTTCTTT.

The chain carries TRBV7-9 and TRBJ2-1, with 9 bases matching TRBD2. CDR3 length: 16 amino acids. Germline loops: CDR1 SEHNR, CDR2 FQNEAQ (reference sequence). V trimming: 4 bases; J trimming: 8 bases; junction bases outside the gene matches: 12. The CDR3 reads CASSSIMGLAGYEQFF. The CDR3 DNA sequence: TGTGCCAGCAGCTCGATAATGGGCCTAGCGGGGTATGAGCAGTTCTTC. Full variable domain (rest looked up from reference TRBV7-9 and TRBJ2-1): DTGVSQNPRHKITKRGQNVTFRCDPISEHNRLYWYRQTLGQGPEFLTYFQNEAQLEKSRLLSDRFSAERPKGSFSTLEIQRTEQGDSAMYLCASSSIMGLAGYEQFFGPGTRLTVL.

This clonotype has a handful of counts. This sequence joins TRBV5-1 and TRBJ1-5, with D hard to call. Germline values: CDR1 SGHRS, CDR2 YFSETQ. CDR3 length: 16 residues. Trimming took off 0 bases at V and 4 bases at J, with 14 bases between the two ends. Here the CDR3 reads CASSLGEDVGNQPQHF. CDR3 DNA: TGCGCCAGCAGCTTGGGGGAAGATGTGGGAAATCAGCCCCAGCATTTT. Full variable domain (rest looked up from reference TRBV5-1 and TRBJ1-5): KAGVTQTPRYLIKTRGQQVTLSCSPISGHRSVSWYQQTPGQGLQFLFEYFSETQRNKGNFPGRFSGRQFSNSRSEMNVSTLELGDSALYLCASSLGEDVGNQPQHFGDGTRLSIL.

This clonotype has ten or more counts. The rearrangement joins TRBV21-1 to TRBJ2-6; the table's D call of TRBD1 was not tested on the DNA. TRBV21-1 is noted as a pseudogene. The CDR3 length is 19 residues. The CDR3 region has the DNA TGTGCCAGCAGCAAAGCTATCATCCGGGGAACTAGTGGGGCCAACGTCCTGACTTTC. As protein: CASSKAIIRGTSGANVLTF.

This clonotype occurred a few times. This rearrangement joins TRBV11-2 to TRBJ2-5; TRBD2 might be the D (6 bases). Germline V gene sequence: CDR1 SGHAT, CDR2 FQNNGV. The CDR3 runs 13 residues. Trimming took off 4 bases at V and 2 bases at J, with 8 bases between the two ends. CDR3 region: CASSWGVQETQYF. The CDR3 region has the DNA TGTGCCAGCAGCTGGGGGGTACAAGAGACCCAGTACTTC.

The gene calls are TRBV12-3 or TRBV12-4 and TRBJ1-6; tentatively, D is TRBD1 (6 bases). The V and J ends lost 5 bases and 3 bases respectively, with 26 bases between them. The CDR3 length is 20 residues. The CDR3 DNA sequence: TGTGCCAGCAGTCGAGATACAGGGACGTCCTTTACCGGCTATAATTCACCCCTCCACTTT. It codes for CASSRDTGTSFTGYNSPLHF.

The V gene is TRBV20-1, the J gene TRBJ1-5; TRBD1 matches 7 bases. J gave up 4 bases and V 5 bases, and 11 bases lay outside the gene matches. This CDR3 has 15 amino acids. Germline V CDR1 and CDR2: DFQATT, SNEGSKA (reference sequence). CDR3 in DNA: TGCAGTGCTTCTTTCTCCGGGACAGTGAATCAGCCCCAGCATTTT. Its protein product is CSASFSGTVNQPQHF.

This clonotype was counted between two and nine times. The chain combines TRBV27 with TRBJ2-3; D is uncertain. Per germline, CDR1 MNHEY and CDR2 SMNVEV (reference sequence). With 6 bases removed from V and 1 base from J, the gap between germline ends came to 11 bases. The CDR3 is 14 amino acids. The DNA for the CDR3 is TGTGCCAGCAGCAAAAGACAAGGCACAGATACGCAGTATTTT. Its protein is CASSKRQGTDTQYF.

The chain joins TRBV5-6 to TRBJ1-4; D not certain. Germline V lookup: CDR1 SGHDT, CDR2 YYEEEE. This CDR3 region has 14 residues. V shed 4 bases and J shed 5 bases, with 12 bases lying between them. In DNA, the CDR3 is TGTGCCAGCAGCCCTTCAGCATCCAATGAAAAACTGTTTTTT. It is translated as CASSPSASNEKLFF. Full variable domain (rest looked up from reference TRBV5-6 and TRBJ1-4): DAGVTQSPTHLIKTRGQQVTLRCSPKSGHDTVSWYQQALGQGPQFIFQYYEEEERQRGNFPDRFSGHQFPNYSSELNVNALLLGDSALYLCASSPSASNEKLFFGSGTQLSVL.

This clonotype has just a few counts. This chain joins TRBV21-1 and TRBJ1-5; TRBD1 was called by the table and not checked on the DNA. TRBV21-1 is noted as a pseudogene. The CDR3 is made up of 16 amino acids. The CDR3 spells CASSKKRTGGNQPQHF. The CDR3 DNA is TGTGCCAGCAGCAAAAAGCGGACAGGGGGCAATCAGCCCCAGCATTTT.

The gene calls are TRBV29-1 and TRBJ2-2; no clear D. Per the germline V gene, CDR1 is SQVTM and CDR2 is ANQGSEA. The CDR3 contains 14 residues. DNA of the CDR3: TGCACCGTGGAAAAAGACGCGAACACCGGGGAGCTGTTTTTT. This translates into CTVEKDANTGELFF.

The table lists this clonotype with many counts. This chain uses TRBV28 with TRBJ2-7; 10 bases are a match to TRBD2. V shed 10 bases, J shed 0 bases, and the junction held 12 bases outside the gene matches. The V gene's germline CDR1 is MDHEN and CDR2 SYDVKM. There are 16 residues in the CDR3. The CDR3 DNA reads as TGTGCCATCCTCCCCCCCCCTAGCGGGAGCTCCTACGAGCAGTACTTC. It specifies CAILPPPSGSSYEQYF.

At least ten counts were recorded for this clonotype. V gene TRBV12-3 or TRBV12-4 combines with J gene TRBJ2-7; 7 nucleotides line up with TRBD2. V was pared by 5 bases and J by 2 bases, with 9 bases of the junction left unmatched. The CDR3 loop spans 15 amino acids. The CDR3 DNA sequence: TGTGCCAGCAGTCCCGGGGCTAGCGGACCCTACGAGCAGTACTTC. Translated, it gives CASSPGASGPYEQYF.

In this sample, this clonotype turned up many times. The chain employs TRBV7-2 and TRBJ2-7, with TRBD1 matching over 9 bases. The CDR3 loop spans 15 amino acids. V lost 1 base, J lost 3 bases, and 4 bases stayed unmatched. Germline lookup yields CDR1 SGHTA and CDR2 FQGNSA. CDR3 DNA sequence: TGTGCCAGCAGCTTAGGGACAGGGGCCGTCTACGAGCAGTACTTC. Translated, it gives CASSLGTGAVYEQYF. Combining the CDR3 with reference TRBV7-2 and TRBJ2-7 gives the whole variable domain GAGVSQSPSNKVTEKGKDVELRCDPISGHTALYWYRQSLGQGLEFLIYFQGNSAPDKSGLPSDRFSAERTGGSVSTLTIQRTQQEDSAVYLCASSLGTGAVYEQYFGPGTRLTVT.

V and J are TRBV3-1 and TRBJ2-1; D is ambiguous. Trimming pared 7 bases from V and 2 bases from J, leaving 15 bases between. Germline V lookup: CDR1 LGHDT, CDR2 YNNKEL (reference sequence). CDR3 size: 15 residues. DNA for the CDR3: TGTGCCAGCACCTTGGGTCGGACCCCCTACAATGAGCAGTTCTTC. It encodes CASTLGRTPYNEQFF.